One T cell receptor (beta chain) is described in this entry. The record originates from a study of OX40 agonist ivuxolimab in advanced cancers. At the level of the study: The treatment was a fully human IgG2 OX40 agonist, ivuxolimab. Across the patients, intravenous ivuxolimab was delivered every 2 weeks at 0.01 to 10 mg/kg.

This CDR3 has 17 residues. Per the germline V gene, CDR1 is LNHDA and CDR2 is SQIVND (reference sequence). Trimming took 5 bases from V and 5 from J; bases not matched to a gene: 5. Assay used: immunoSEQ multiplex PCR; TCRdb lists only in-frame clones, some missing. Of tens of thousands of clones in the sample, roughly 88% were seen once. It was autoimmune disease history or systemic immunosuppression that excluded patients. The V gene is TRBV19, the J gene TRBJ2-2; the match to TRBD2 covers 16 bases. This TCR derives from an adult with an advanced solid tumor such as melanoma, head and neck, liver or kidney cancer. This material consisted of CD4+ or CD8+ T cells sorted from blood, taken in a trial of the OX40 agonist ivuxolimab. CDR3 protein: CASSSGLAGGPTGELFF. The CDR3 DNA reads TGTGCCAGTAGTTCGGGACTAGCGGGGGGGCCGACCGGGGAGCTGTTTTTT.